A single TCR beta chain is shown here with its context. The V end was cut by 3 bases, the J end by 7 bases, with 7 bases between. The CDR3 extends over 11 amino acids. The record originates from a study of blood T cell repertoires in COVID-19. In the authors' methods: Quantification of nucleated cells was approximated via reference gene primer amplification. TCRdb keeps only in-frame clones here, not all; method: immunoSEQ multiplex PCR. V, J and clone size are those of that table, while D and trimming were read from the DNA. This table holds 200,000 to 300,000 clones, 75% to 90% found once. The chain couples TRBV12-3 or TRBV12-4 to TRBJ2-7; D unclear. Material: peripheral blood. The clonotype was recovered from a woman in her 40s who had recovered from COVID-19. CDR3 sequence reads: CASSFVREQYF. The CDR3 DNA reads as TGTGCCAGCAGTTTTGTCAGGGAGCAGTACTTC.